One sample yielded the 28 T cell receptor beta chains listed below, sequenced in a study of post-analysis software for immune sequencing data. The antigens for these receptors are not known. Findings and caveats of the study: TRBV5-6, TRBV5-1 and TRBV20-1 belonged to a set of roughly five TRBV segments that were more frequent in patients than controls.

Incorporated into the TCR beta cDNA libraries were unique molecular identifiers, which served to reduce PCR and sequencing biases. TCRdb re-analysed the PCR reads in MiXCR, keeping a single row per CDR3 protein. Found here are 350,000 to 450,000 distinct CDR3 sequences, more than 30% of them singletons; the top ten hold approximately 7.1%. Sequences were obtained from blood. These receptor sequences come from a girl aged 2 to 9 with multiple sclerosis.

This clonotype was seen more than once but under ten times. The genes are TRBV6-5 and TRBJ1-5; maybe TRBD1 (5 bases). The CDR3 contains 15 residues. Germline V gene data show CDR1 as MNHEY and CDR2 as SVGAGI. Deletions cut 5 bases from V and 0 bases from J, with 11 bases between. The CDR3 DNA is TGTGCCAGCAGTCCCCGACAGTCTAGCAATCAGCCCCAGCATTTT. This gives the protein CASSPRQSSNQPQHF.

The chain recombines TRBV12-3 or TRBV12-4 with TRBJ1-5, with 7 bases matching TRBD1. The V gene end was trimmed by 3 bases and the J gene end by 6 bases; junction bases not matched to a gene: 11. The CDR3 is 16 amino acids. The CDR3 bases are TGTGCCAGCAGTTTGGGCAGGGGGTATCGTGGTCAGCCCCAGCATTTT. This gives the protein CASSLGRGYRGQPQHF.

The chain uses TRBV12-3 or TRBV12-4 and TRBJ2-1, with unresolved D. The CDR3 totals 18 residues. The V gene lost 0 bases and the J gene lost 5 bases, with 20 bases spanning the gap. This CDR3 reads CASSLARAAASQNNEQFF. DNA for the CDR3: TGTGCCAGCAGTTTAGCGCGTGCGGCAGCATCACAGAACAATGAGCAGTTCTTC.

The chain joins TRBV10-2 to TRBJ2-3; D ambiguous. The CDR3 has 13 residues. Trimming took 6 bases from V and 4 from J, leaving 11 bases between them. The germline V gene has CDR1 WSHSY and CDR2 SAAADI. The CDR3: CASRLEVPDTQYF. The CDR3 DNA is TGCGCCAGCAGGCTAGAAGTGCCAGATACGCAGTATTTT.

The CDR3 nucleotides are TGTGCCAGCAGCTTAGTCCCGGCGGGGGAGACCCAGTACTTC. Its protein is CASSLVPAGETQYF. This chain joins TRBV11-2 and TRBJ2-5; possibly TRBD2 for D (6 bases). CDR1 and CDR2 from the germline V gene are SGHAT and FQNNGV. The V and J ends lost 1 base and 5 bases respectively, with 11 bases between them. The CDR3 length is 14 residues.

V usage is TRBV6-1 and J usage is TRBJ2-1; perhaps TRBD1 as D (5 bases). The DNA end lines up better with TRBJ2-7; the J call may be wrong. The CDR3 sequence is 16 residues long. Germline-derived CDR1 and CDR2 are MNHNS and SASEGT. Here the CDR3 DNA reads TGTGCCAGCAGGCTGACAGCCGTCCGCTCCTACAATGAGCAGTACTTC. Translating it yields CASRLTAVRSYNEQYF.

V usage is TRBV28 and J usage is TRBJ2-5; the D is unclear. The J call may be in error: the DNA end matches TRBJ2-7 better. CDR3 length: 15 residues. In germline, CDR1 is MDHEN, CDR2 SYDVKM. CDR3 DNA sequence: TGTGCCAGCAGTCCGATTCGGGTTAGGATCTACGAGCAGTACTTC. It is translated as CASSPIRVRIYEQYF.

This clonotype was observed a handful of times. The chain recombines TRBV5-6 with TRBJ2-1, with D hard to call. The CDR3 has 12 amino acids. In germline, CDR1 is SGHDT, CDR2 YYEEEE. V was clipped by 1 base and J by 13 bases, with 12 bases between them. In DNA form, the CDR3 reads TGTGCCAGCAGCTTGAGGGCTCCCCTACAGTTCTTC. Its protein product is CASSLRAPLQFF.

The genes are TRBV29-1 and TRBJ2-5; possible D gene TRBD2, 5 bases. From germline, CDR1 is SQVTM and CDR2 ANQGSEA. There are 19 residues in the CDR3. Trimming took off 3 bases at V and 2 bases at J, with 28 bases between the two ends. The CDR3 nucleotides are TGCAGCGTTGATGGACTGGCCTACCCCGCCGAACCGCTTCAAGAGACCCAGTACTTC. The encoded protein is CSVDGLAYPAEPLQETQYF. The whole variable domain, remainder taken from reference TRBV29-1 and TRBJ2-5, is SAVISQKPSRDICQRGTSLTIQCQVDSQVTMMFWYRQQPGQSLTLIATANQGSEATYESGFVIDKFPISRPNLTFSTLTVSNMSPEDSSIYLCSVDGLAYPAEPLQETQYFGPGTRLLVL.

V and J are TRBV15 and TRBJ2-7, with D maybe TRBD1 (5 bases). Between the trimmed V and J ends, which lost 0 bases and 5 bases, there was a span of 17 bases. The CDR3 is made up of 16 amino acids. The germline gives CDR1 LNHNV, CDR2 YYDKDF (reference sequence). DNA for the CDR3: TGTGCCACCAGCAGAGATTTTTTGGGCCAGGGCAACGAGCAGTACTTC. Amino acids: CATSRDFLGQGNEQYF.

This clonotype was detected only once. This rearrangement joins TRBV12-3 or TRBV12-4 to TRBJ2-7, with 14 bases matching TRBD2. J was trimmed by 4 bases and V by 3 bases; bases with no gene match: 5. The CDR3 runs to 16 residues. The CDR3 region is CASSFGLAGGVYEQYF. The CDR3 nucleotides are TGTGCCAGCAGTTTCGGACTAGCGGGAGGAGTTTACGAGCAGTACTTC.

The chain is built from TRBV3-1 and TRBJ1-1, with no clear D. The CDR3 is made up of 16 amino acids. V lost 3 bases, J lost 0 bases, and 14 bases lay in between. Looked up from germline, CDR1 is LGHDT and CDR2 is YNNKEL (reference sequence). In nucleotides, the CDR3 is TGTGCCAGCAGCCACCTCGGAGGAGGATTGAACACTGAAGCTTTCTTT. Translating gives CASSHLGGGLNTEAFF.

This clonotype was counted only a few times. This chain uses TRBV7-3 with TRBJ2-3, with 10 bases matching TRBD2. Germline lookup yields CDR1 SGHTA and CDR2 FQGTGA. V was pared by 4 bases and J by 3 bases, with 4 bases of the junction left unmatched. This CDR3 has 15 amino acids. The CDR3 reads CASSSSGSRTDTQYF. Here the CDR3 DNA reads TGTGCCAGCAGCTCTAGCGGGAGTAGGACAGATACGCAGTATTTT.

The CDR3 DNA reads as TGCGCCAGCAGCACGGACAGGGGCTCCTACAATGAGCAGTACTTC. Translated: CASSTDRGSYNEQYF. The rearrangement joins TRBV5-1 to TRBJ2-7; TRBD1 agrees at 9 bases. The CDR3 loop spans 15 amino acids. Trimming cost V 4 bases and J 7 bases; bases outside gene matches: 12. Germline assignment: CDR1 SGHRS and CDR2 YFSETQ.

This clonotype was picked up a small number of times. The rearrangement uses TRBV20-1 and TRBJ2-7; 8 nucleotides line up with TRBD2. The CDR3 is 15 residues long. Losses at the gene ends were 6 bases for V and 3 bases for J; bases not matched to a gene: 13. Germline CDR1 is DFQATT and CDR2 is SNEGSKA (reference sequence). CDR3 sequence reads: CSALLAGGGNYEQYF. In DNA form, the CDR3 reads TGCAGTGCACTGTTAGCCGGGGGGGGTAACTACGAGCAGTACTTC.

This sequence joins TRBV28 and TRBJ1-4; TRBD1 is a possible D gene (6 bases). This CDR3 region has 15 residues. CDR1 MDHEN and CDR2 SYDVKM come from the germline V gene. V was trimmed by 2 bases and J by 3 bases, leaving 10 bases between them. The CDR3 is CASSLPTGSNEKLFF. In DNA, the CDR3 is TGTGCCAGCAGTTTACCGACAGGTTCTAATGAAAAACTGTTTTTT.

A few counts support this clonotype. The chain employs TRBV20-1 and TRBJ2-5; D tentatively fits TRBD1 or TRBD2 (5 bases each). Germline V gives CDR1 DFQATT, CDR2 SNEGSKA (reference sequence). The CDR3 is made up of 11 amino acids. V was shortened by 5 bases and J by 11 bases, with 15 bases between the two germline ends. CDR3 sequence reads: CSAETLGEQYF. CDR3 bases: TGCAGTGCTGAGACTCTAGGGGAGCAGTACTTC.

This rearrangement joins TRBV14 to TRBJ2-5, with 7 positions matching TRBD1. There are 18 residues in the CDR3. Germline-derived CDR1 and CDR2 are SGHDN and FVKESK. The J segment lost 1 base and the V segment lost 5 bases, leaving 16 bases of the junction unmatched. The CDR3 DNA reads TGTGCCAGCAGCATGGACAGGCTAGGGTACCTGCCCCAAGAGACCCAGTACTTC. Translation gives CASSMDRLGYLPQETQYF.

This clonotype was detected only a few times. The rearrangement uses TRBV6-1 and TRBJ2-7; the D gene is possibly TRBD2 (5 bases). The length of the CDR3 is 12 residues. V was cut by 6 bases and J by 3 bases, with 9 bases left in between. Germline-derived CDR1 and CDR2 are MNHNS and SASEGT. CDR3 nucleotides: TGTGCCAGCAGGGGAGTGGGCTACGAGCAGTACTTC. Protein sequence: CASRGVGYEQYF.

V gene TRBV7-8 combines with J gene TRBJ1-2; D may be TRBD1 (5 bases). CDR1 is SGHVS and CDR2 is FQNEAQ in the germline V gene. The CDR3 extends over 16 amino acids. Between the trimmed V and J ends, which lost 1 base and 9 bases, there was a span of 21 bases. CDR3 sequence reads: CASSLGTLTSRVRYTF. In DNA form, the CDR3 reads TGTGCCAGCAGCTTAGGGACACTGACCTCAAGGGTCCGCTACACCTTC.

V gene TRBV6-5 combines with J gene TRBJ2-5; 8 bases align to TRBD1. The DNA end is a closer match to TRBJ2-7, so the J assignment may be wrong. This CDR3 comprises 15 residues. In germline, CDR1 is MNHEY, CDR2 SVGAGI. As DNA, the CDR3 is TGTGCCAGCAGTTACTCGCAGGGGGCAACCGACGAGCAGTACTTC. Translation gives CASSYSQGATDEQYF.

The chain links TRBV15 to TRBJ1-1; D remains ambiguous. V lost 5 bases, J lost 5 bases, and 12 bases lay in between. CDR3 size: 13 residues. Per germline, CDR1 LNHNV and CDR2 YYDKDF (reference sequence). CDR3 in amino acids: CATSGGRGTEAFF. The CDR3 DNA is TGTGCCACCAGCGGCGGTCGGGGTACTGAAGCTTTCTTT. The full variable domain, its missing parts supplied by reference TRBV15 and TRBJ1-1, is DAMVIQNPRYQVTQFGKPVTLSCSQTLNHNVMYWYQQKSSQAPKLLFHYYDKDFNNEADTPDNFQSRRPNTSFCFLDIRSPGLGDTAMYLCATSGGRGTEAFFGQGTRLTVV.

The V and J genes are TRBV28 and TRBJ2-7; 7 nucleotides agree with TRBD1. The V gene's germline CDR1 is MDHEN and CDR2 SYDVKM. This CDR3 region has 13 residues. Germline trimming cut 7 bases from V and 0 bases from J; bases unmatched to any gene: 3. CDR3 in amino acids: CASKGAVSYEQYF. The CDR3 DNA reads TGTGCCAGCAAGGGGGCAGTCTCCTACGAGCAGTACTTC. The variable domain in full, with the rest retrieved from reference TRBV28 and TRBJ2-7, is DVKVTQSSRYLVKRTGEKVFLECVQDMDHENMFWYRQDPGLGLRLIYFSYDVKMKEKGDIPEGYSVSREKKERFSLILESASTNQTSMYLCASKGAVSYEQYFGPGTRLTVT.

This clonotype was found a few times. In DNA form, the CDR3 reads TGCAGCGTTGAAGATCTTCATCTAGCGGGAGCTCTAGAGACCCAGTACTTC. Its translation is CSVEDLHLAGALETQYF. The V gene is TRBV29-1, the J gene TRBJ2-5; 10 nucleotides align to TRBD2. The CDR3 is made up of 17 amino acids. Germline trimming cut 0 bases from V and 4 bases from J; bases unmatched to any gene: 11. Germline V CDR1 and CDR2: SQVTM, ANQGSEA. The whole variable domain, remainder taken from reference TRBV29-1 and TRBJ2-5, is SAVISQKPSRDICQRGTSLTIQCQVDSQVTMMFWYRQQPGQSLTLIATANQGSEATYESGFVIDKFPISRPNLTFSTLTVSNMSPEDSSIYLCSVEDLHLAGALETQYFGPGTRLLVL.

This clonotype has a handful of counts. The chain joins TRBV20-1 to TRBJ1-1; D is ambiguous. Trimming removed 5 bases from V and 0 bases from J, with 10 bases in between. Germline lookup yields CDR1 DFQATT and CDR2 SNEGSKA (reference sequence). CDR3 length: 13 residues. CDR3 in DNA: TGCAGTGCTGCCGGGCAGTTGAACACTGAAGCTTTCTTT. Translation gives CSAAGQLNTEAFF.

The DNA for the CDR3 is TGTGCCAGCAGCCGGACCGATTATTGGAACACCGGGGAGCTGTTTTTT. Translation gives CASSRTDYWNTGELFF. The chain has TRBV12-3 or TRBV12-4 and TRBJ2-2; D remains ambiguous. The germline V and J ends were trimmed by 6 bases and 1 base, with 15 bases remaining between them. CDR3 size: 16 residues.

V gene TRBV20-1 combines with J gene TRBJ2-7; possible D gene TRBD1, 6 bases. V lost 6 bases and J lost 4, with 13 bases in between. Per the germline V gene, CDR1 is DFQATT and CDR2 is SNEGSKA (reference sequence). This CDR3 has 12 amino acids. CDR3 DNA sequence: TGCAGTGCCCGACGACAGGCTTACGAGCAGTACTTC. This gives the protein CSARRQAYEQYF.

This sequence joins TRBV6-6 and TRBJ2-1, with a tentative D call TRBD2 (5 bases). Trimming shortened V by 2 bases and J by 9 bases, and 17 bases separated the two germline ends. The CDR3 consists of 15 residues. CDR1 and CDR2 from the germline V gene are MNHNY and SVGAGI (reference sequence). The DNA for the CDR3 is TGTGCCAGCAGTTACGAGGCTAGCTTTTTTGGTGAGCAGTTCTTC. Its translation is CASSYEASFFGEQFF.